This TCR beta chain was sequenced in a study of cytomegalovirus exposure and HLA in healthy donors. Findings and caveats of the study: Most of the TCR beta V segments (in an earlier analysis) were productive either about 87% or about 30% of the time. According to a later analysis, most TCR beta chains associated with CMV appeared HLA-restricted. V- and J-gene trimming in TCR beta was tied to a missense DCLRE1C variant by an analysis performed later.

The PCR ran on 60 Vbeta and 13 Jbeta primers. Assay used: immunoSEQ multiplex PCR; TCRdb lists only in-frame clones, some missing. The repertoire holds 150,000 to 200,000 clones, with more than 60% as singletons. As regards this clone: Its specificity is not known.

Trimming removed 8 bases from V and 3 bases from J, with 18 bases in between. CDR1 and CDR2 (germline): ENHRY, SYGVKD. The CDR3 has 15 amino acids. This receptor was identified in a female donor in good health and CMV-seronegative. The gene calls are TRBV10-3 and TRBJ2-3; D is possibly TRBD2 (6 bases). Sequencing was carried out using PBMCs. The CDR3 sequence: CAIGSSSGGTDTQYF. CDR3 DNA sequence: TGTGCCATCGGTTCCTCAAGTGGAGGGACAGATACGCAGTATTTT.